This record covers a single T cell receptor (beta chain). The CDR3 length is 17 residues. Per the germline V gene, CDR1 is MGHRA and CDR2 is YSYEKL. J lost 3 bases, V lost 0 bases, and 4 bases had no gene match. The entry originates in a study of blood T cell repertoires in COVID-19. Study as a whole: Italy, Spain and the United States were the sources of the convalescent and acute COVID-19 samples.

The authors' processing: Quantification of nucleated cells was approximated via reference gene primer amplification. Generated by immunoSEQ multiplex PCR, the TCRdb table keeps only in-frame clones and is missing some. The V and J calls and clone size were taken over from that table, and D and trimming were inferred from the DNA. Among approximately 120,000 clones listed, roughly 81% were seen once. The clonotype was recovered from a human donor in a cohort sampled during active COVID-19. This chain joins TRBV4-1 and TRBJ2-1; TRBD2 matches at 11 bases. Specimen: peripheral blood. CDR3 amino acids: CASSQDHGTSGYNEQFF. The CDR3 bases are TGCGCCAGCAGCCAAGATCACGGGACTAGCGGCTACAATGAGCAGTTCTTC.